The TCR beta chain described here comes from a study of vaccination and CD4 T cells after COVID-19. About the study: Control cultures used a CEFX viral epitope pool, an HIV-1 Nef peptide pool, or no peptide.

Oncomine TCR Beta short-read sequencing was applied to DNA from cultured CD4+ T cells. Each CDR3 protein is one row after TCRdb ran MiXCR on the PCR reads. The sample consists of about 21,000 distinct CDR3 sequences, less than 55% of them appearing once. Treatment here: approximately nine-day PBMC culture with coronavirus spike peptide pools or control peptides (ViraFEST assay). Comment on this clonotype: Its matching antigen is unknown.

V shed 3 bases and J shed 3 bases, with 8 bases lying between them. Germline V lookup: CDR1 SQVTM, CDR2 ANQGSEA. The CDR3 length is 13 residues. The receptor comes from a human donor who had recovered from COVID-19. The sample comprised CD4+ T cells from blood, cultured in vitro. The rearrangement joins TRBV29-1 to TRBJ2-2; D is unclear. This CDR3 reads CSVDFRHTGELFF. CDR3 nucleotides: TGCAGCGTTGATTTCCGACACACCGGGGAGCTGTTTTTT.